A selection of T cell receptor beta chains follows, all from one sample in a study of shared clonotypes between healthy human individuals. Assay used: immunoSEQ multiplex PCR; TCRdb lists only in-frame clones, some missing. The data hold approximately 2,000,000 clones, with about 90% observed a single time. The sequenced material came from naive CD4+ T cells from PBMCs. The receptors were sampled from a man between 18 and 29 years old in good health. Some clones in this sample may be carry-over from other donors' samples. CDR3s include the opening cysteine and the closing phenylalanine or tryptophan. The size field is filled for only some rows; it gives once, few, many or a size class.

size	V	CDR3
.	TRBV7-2	CASSGLGVTDTQYF
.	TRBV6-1	CASSEGWHYEQYF
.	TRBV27	CASSYRGGHEQFF
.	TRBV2	CASQGALNAGELFF
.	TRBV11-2	CASSRTSGRRTGELFF
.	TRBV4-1	CASSQELTSGSPRRGQFF
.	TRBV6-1	CASSERGMANTGELFF
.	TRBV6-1	CASSEALRANYGYTF
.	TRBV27	CASRIRDSSYEQYF
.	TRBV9	CASSPFRGTGELFF
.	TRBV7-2	CASSQGPGRGYQPQHF
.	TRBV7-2	CASSRSRGGSSYNEQFF
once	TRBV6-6	CASSPGLRIQETQYF
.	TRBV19	CASSMIQGVGLFF
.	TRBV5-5	CASSLARGFEKLFF
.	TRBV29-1	CSVFGGGYEQYF
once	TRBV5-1	CASSLLGLTGANVLTF
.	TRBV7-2	CASSLWGTGSADTQYF
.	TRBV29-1	CSVEGGLQETQYF
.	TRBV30	CAWSEGPNTEAFF
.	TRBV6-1	CASSEAGGAQPQHF
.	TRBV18	CASSGTSGSYNEQFF
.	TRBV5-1	CASSLVGTRNTEAFF
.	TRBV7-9	CASSLVGTGNTIYF
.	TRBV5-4	CASSLPVGASGVRSTDTQYF
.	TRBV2	CASSPGPRPYEQYF
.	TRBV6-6	CASRGTGGTDTQYF
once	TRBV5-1	CASSPISGSYNEQFF
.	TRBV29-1	CSARHGARETQYF
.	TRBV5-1	CASSWDGGNTEAFF
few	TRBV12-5	CASAPRAYTEAFF
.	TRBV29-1	CSVDQGLNTEAFF
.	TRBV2	CASSRQGPSGNTIYF
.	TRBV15	CATSRLGRFYEQYF
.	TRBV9	CASSVGSGIAYNEQFF
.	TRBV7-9	CASAPTGGSYEQYF
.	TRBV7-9	CASSPGKNGIYEQYF
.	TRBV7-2	CASSLGGSGQETQYF
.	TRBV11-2	CASRKAGEIYNEQFF
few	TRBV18	CASSPRGNTGELFF
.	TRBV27	CASSSAGWTEAFF
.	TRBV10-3	CAISEVYNEQFF
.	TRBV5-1	CASSLLQGSYEQYF
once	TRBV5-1	CASSSGTFKTDTQYF
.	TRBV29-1	CSAGTDEQYF